A single sample is the source of the 12 T cell receptor beta chains below, sequenced in a study of Tregs in tolerant kidney transplant recipients. The method was immunoSEQ multiplex PCR; TCRdb's version includes in-frame clones alone and lacks a portion of them. The sample has some 240,000 clones, roughly 84% seen once. Sequencing was performed on CD4+ T cells from blood. These receptors all stem from a human donor in good health.

The rearrangement uses TRBV7-9 and TRBJ2-7; no definite D call. Germline CDR1 is SEHNR and CDR2 is FQNEAQ (reference sequence). The CDR3 runs to 15 residues. V was cut by 6 bases and J by 0 bases, with 15 bases left in between. The CDR3 sequence: CASREFGASSYEQYF. CDR3 nucleotide sequence: TGTGCCAGCAGGGAATTTGGCGCCTCCTCCTACGAGCAGTACTTC.

The J gene is TRBJ2-7, the V gene TRBV30, with TRBD1 matching 9 bases. J was trimmed by 3 bases and V by 3 bases; bases with no gene match: 3. The germline CDR1 and CDR2 sequences are GTSNPN and SVGIG (reference sequence). There are 13 residues in the CDR3. CDR3 bases: TGTGCCTGGAGGGGGACAGGGATCTACGAGCAGTACTTC. Residues: CAWRGTGIYEQYF.

This chain links TRBV7-9 with TRBJ1-6; D is undetermined. Trimming removed 3 bases from V and 9 bases from J, with 12 bases in between. Per germline, CDR1 SEHNR and CDR2 FQNEAQ (reference sequence). This CDR3 comprises 14 residues. CDR3 sequence: CASSLGRAVSPLHF. For the CDR3, the DNA is TGTGCCAGCAGCTTGGGAAGGGCCGTTTCACCCCTCCACTTT.

This clone is a singleton in its sample. This sequence joins TRBV4-1 and TRBJ2-1, with D uncertain. Per the germline V gene, CDR1 is MGHRA and CDR2 is YSYEKL. This CDR3 has 14 amino acids. V gave up 2 bases and J gave up 8 bases, with 13 bases separating them. The CDR3 region has the DNA TGCGCCAGCAGCCAAAACCCGGCCCTCGATGAGCAGTTCTTC. Its protein product is CASSQNPALDEQFF.

In regard to this clone: Other nucleotide sequences from this sample produce the same CDR3. The CDR3 DNA reads as TGCGCCAGCAGCTTGCGGGGCGACTATGGCTACACCTTC. It translates to CASSLRGDYGYTF. This rearrangement joins TRBV5-1 to TRBJ1-2, with a possible D match to TRBD1 (5 bases). The V end was cut by 1 base, the J end by 3 bases, with 7 bases between. The CDR3 is made up of 13 amino acids. Germline CDR1 is SGHRS and CDR2 is YFSETQ.

The chain couples TRBV6-5 to TRBJ2-2; no reliable D call. Germline V gene sequence: CDR1 MNHEY, CDR2 SVGAGI. The CDR3 runs 11 residues. V was trimmed by 8 bases and J by 6 bases, leaving 7 bases between them. The CDR3 loop is CASAEAGELFF. The CDR3 nucleotides are TGTGCCAGCGCGGAAGCCGGGGAGCTGTTTTTT.

This chain links TRBV6-6 with TRBJ1-2; D remains ambiguous. CDR1 and CDR2 (germline): MNHNY, SVGAGI (reference sequence). This CDR3 spans 13 amino acids. V was pared by 6 bases and J by 6 bases, with 14 bases between. The CDR3: CASSNYKAHGYTF. CDR3 coding DNA: TGTGCCAGCAGCAACTACAAGGCGCATGGCTACACCTTC.

The V gene is TRBV7-2, the J gene TRBJ2-5, with 9 bases that match TRBD1. With the DNA end fitting TRBJ2-7 better, the J assignment may be wrong. In germline, CDR1 is SGHTA, CDR2 FQGNSA. This CDR3 is 15 amino acids long. CDR3 amino acids: CASSFRGQGPYEQYF. CDR3 nucleotides: TGTGCCAGCAGCTTCAGGGGACAGGGTCCCTACGAGCAGTACTTC.

J is TRBJ1-4 and V is TRBV5-1, with 7 bases that match TRBD1. The ends lost 4 bases at V and 7 bases at J; junction bases unmatched: 7. In germline, CDR1 is SGHRS, CDR2 YFSETQ. This CDR3 has 14 residues. The CDR3 DNA is TGCGCCAGCAGCGTACAGGGGAAGGGTGAAAAACTGTTTTTT. It encodes CASSVQGKGEKLFF.

On this clone itself: Other DNA sequences of this sample code for an identical CDR3. The chain employs TRBV7-9 and TRBJ2-7; D is undetermined. Germline CDR1 SEHNR, CDR2 FQNEAQ (reference sequence). Deletions cut 1 base from V and 4 bases from J, with 5 bases between. This CDR3 has 12 amino acids. CDR3 protein: CASSLVPYEQYF. CDR3 DNA sequence: TGTGCCAGCAGCTTAGTCCCTTACGAGCAGTACTTC.

V and J are TRBV29-1 and TRBJ2-7; 10 bases fit TRBD1. In germline, CDR1 is SQVTM, CDR2 ANQGSEA. The CDR3 runs to 13 residues. V lost 7 bases, J lost 6 bases, and 9 bases stayed unmatched. The DNA of the CDR3 is TGCAGCGCACAAACGGACAGGGGGTCCGAGCAGTACTTC. The encoded protein is CSAQTDRGSEQYF.

This chain's CDR3 is CASSVRTGGAETQYF. DNA for the CDR3: TGTGCCAGCAGCGTAAGGACAGGGGGCGCCGAGACCCAGTACTTC. This sequence joins TRBV13 and TRBJ2-5, with 11 bases lining up with TRBD1. The CDR3 has 15 residues. Germline CDR1 is PRHDT and CDR2 is FYEKMQ (reference sequence). Trimming removed 5 bases from V and 5 bases from J; junction bases left unmatched: 7.